The 19 T cell receptor beta chains in this list originate from one sample, sequenced in a study of response to subunit inactivated influenza vaccine (dated by TCRdb to the late 2010s). The time point label of this sample denotes: around 45 days after influenza vaccine administration. The method was RT-PCR. For sequencing, an Illumina HiSeq 2500 was employed. Starting from the raw public reads, TCRdb applied fastp trimming at Q25, assembled clones with MiXCR and retained in-frame beta chains. Entries are consolidated by CDR3 protein sequence, retaining the most common genes and DNA. Recorded for this sample are about 500,000 distinct CDR3 sequences; approximately 13% of them occurred a single time. Less than 15% of the sample rests with the top ten. The starting material was PBMCs from blood, obtained about 6 weeks after vaccination. Receptor source: a man aged 50 to 60 who received an inactivated influenza vaccine. Donor details come from another sample of the same person, matched by shared clones.

The rearrangement links TRBV4-3 to TRBJ2-3, with unresolved D. The CDR3 runs to 13 residues. Germline V gene data show CDR1 as LGHNA and CDR2 as YSLEER. V was trimmed by 1 base and J by 4 bases, leaving 6 bases between them. Here the CDR3 DNA reads TGCGCCAGCAGCCAAGCCACAGCAGATACGCAGTATTTT. Translating it yields CASSQATADTQYF.

The rearrangement uses TRBV20-1 and TRBJ2-1, with 11 bases that match TRBD2. V lost 7 bases and J lost 7; bases outside the gene matches: 6. Per the germline V gene, CDR1 is DFQATT and CDR2 is SNEGSKA (reference sequence). CDR3 length equals 13 residues. CDR3 region: CSVSSGGLNEQFF. In DNA form, the CDR3 reads TGCAGTGTATCTAGCGGGGGGCTAAATGAGCAGTTCTTC.

This clonotype was counted ten times or more. The chain couples TRBV20-1 to TRBJ2-1; TRBD1 agrees at 9 bases. CDR1 is DFQATT and CDR2 is SNEGSKA in the germline V gene (reference sequence). The CDR3 is 14 amino acids. V trimming: 3 bases; J trimming: 4 bases; junction bases outside the gene matches: 4. The CDR3 spells CSARTGGSYNEQFF. For the CDR3, the DNA is TGCAGTGCTAGGACAGGGGGGAGTTACAATGAGCAGTTCTTC.

This clonotype was observed at least ten times. V and J are TRBV7-2 and TRBJ2-3; TRBD1 aligns across 10 bases. Germline CDR1 SGHTA, CDR2 FQGNSA. This CDR3 has 14 amino acids. V was clipped by 5 bases and J by 4 bases; unmatched bases: 3. CDR3 protein: CASSKGQGADTQYF. The CDR3 DNA reads TGTGCCAGCAGCAAAGGACAGGGGGCAGATACGCAGTATTTT.

This clonotype was counted a few times. V and J are TRBV7-2 and TRBJ1-2; D is unclear. V was pared by 5 bases and J by 4 bases, with 14 bases between. Per germline, CDR1 SGHTA and CDR2 FQGNSA. The CDR3 loop spans 14 amino acids. CDR3: CASSKPGNFYGYTF. The CDR3, as DNA: TGTGCCAGCAGCAAACCGGGGAATTTCTATGGCTACACCTTC.

This clonotype was picked up a small number of times. The chain has TRBV6-2 or TRBV6-3 and TRBJ2-7; 9 bases are shared with TRBD1. Trimming took 5 bases from V and 3 from J; bases not matched to a gene: 17. Germline loops: CDR1 MNHEY, CDR2 SVGEGT. The CDR3 has 18 residues. The chain's CDR3 is CASSLRQTGGIRGYEQYF. The CDR3 DNA follows: TGTGCCAGCAGTCTACGACAAACAGGGGGCATCCGAGGCTACGAGCAGTACTTC.

Only a few counts were recorded for this clonotype. The rearrangement links TRBV7-9 to TRBJ1-2; D is uncertain. CDR1 and CDR2 (germline): SEHNR, FQNEAQ (reference sequence). V was shortened by 3 bases and J by 4 bases, with 6 bases between the two germline ends. This CDR3 comprises 12 residues. Here the CDR3 reads CASSFSSYGYTF. In DNA, the CDR3 is TGTGCCAGCAGCTTTTCGTCCTATGGCTACACCTTC.

This clonotype appeared many times. The CDR3 DNA is TGCAGTGCCCGGGGTTATAGCAATCAGCCCCAGCATTTT. Residues: CSARGYSNQPQHF. This rearrangement joins TRBV20-1 to TRBJ1-5; the D is unclear. Germline V gene data show CDR1 as DFQATT and CDR2 as SNEGSKA (reference sequence). The CDR3 runs to 13 residues. V was shortened by 6 bases and J by 0 bases, with 9 bases between the two germline ends.

This clonotype was observed a handful of times. The rearrangement uses TRBV10-2 and TRBJ1-3, with D uncertain. V lost 6 bases and J 0 bases, leaving 9 bases between the germline ends. The germline gives CDR1 WSHSY, CDR2 SAAADI. This CDR3 comprises 14 residues. The CDR3 is CASSYSSSGNTIYF. CDR3 DNA: TGCGCCAGCAGCTACAGCAGCTCTGGAAACACCATATATTTT.

The chain carries TRBV20-1 and TRBJ2-3, with TRBD2 as a possible D gene (5 bases). The CDR3 sequence is 14 residues long. V was pared by 1 base and J by 6 bases, with 14 bases between. CDR1 and CDR2 from the germline V gene are DFQATT and SNEGSKA (reference sequence). The CDR3 DNA reads TGCAGTGCTAGAGCCCGGGAACAATGGGATACGCAGTATTTT. Translation gives CSARAREQWDTQYF.

The chain couples TRBV20-1 to TRBJ2-7, with 8 bases identical to TRBD1. The CDR3 has 14 amino acids. V was pared by 6 bases and J by 3 bases, with 10 bases of the junction left unmatched. Germline CDR1 reads DFQATT; CDR2 reads SNEGSKA (reference sequence). The CDR3 DNA is TGCAGTGCCGAAAGGACAGGGAGGCTCTACGAGCAGTACTTC. It yields the protein CSAERTGRLYEQYF.

The chain carries TRBV7-6 and TRBJ2-3, with D possibly being TRBD2 (5 bases). Germline-derived CDR1 and CDR2 are SGHVS and FNYEAQ. The CDR3 spans 13 residues. V was trimmed by 0 bases and J by 6 bases, leaving 7 bases between them. CDR3 in amino acids: CASSLAAGDTQYF. CDR3 DNA: TGTGCCAGCAGCTTAGCGGCGGGTGATACGCAGTATTTT.

This chain uses TRBV28 with TRBJ1-2, with 7 bases identical to TRBD1. This CDR3 contains 13 residues. Germline CDR1 and CDR2: MDHEN and SYDVKM. J was trimmed by 6 bases and V by 3 bases; bases with no gene match: 4. In DNA form, the CDR3 reads TGTGCCAGCAGTTTTAAGGGGGCCCATGGCTACACCTTC. Its protein is CASSFKGAHGYTF.

The J gene is TRBJ2-5, the V gene TRBV29-1, with D tentatively TRBD2 (6 bases). This CDR3 region has 15 residues. From germline, CDR1 is SQVTM and CDR2 ANQGSEA. V was cut by 5 bases and J by 4 bases, with 20 bases left in between. Here the CDR3 DNA reads TGCAGCGTTTGGGGGACTGGGGCCTTTGGAGAGACCCAGTACTTC. Residues: CSVWGTGAFGETQYF.

This clonotype was detected only a few times. The chain is built from TRBV7-2 and TRBJ2-7; D might be TRBD2 (6 bases). V lost 1 base and J 2 bases, leaving 12 bases between the germline ends. This CDR3 has 15 amino acids. Germline assignment: CDR1 SGHTA and CDR2 FQGNSA. CDR3 sequence reads: CASSLGGDSAYEQYF. CDR3 nucleotides: TGTGCCAGCAGCTTAGGAGGGGACTCTGCCTACGAGCAGTACTTC.

This chain links TRBV12-3 or TRBV12-4 with TRBJ1-4; 11 bases map to TRBD1. This CDR3 has 15 amino acids. With 7 bases clipped from V and 8 bases from J, the junction kept 9 bases outside the gene matches. CDR3 sequence (DNA): TGTGCCAGCACCCTGGGGGGGACAGGGGGAGAAAAACTGTTTTTT. Translation: CASTLGGTGGEKLFF.

This rearrangement joins TRBV7-8 to TRBJ1-2; D unclear. Germline V gene lookup returns CDR1 SGHVS and CDR2 FQNEAQ. V lost 5 bases to trimming and J lost 0 bases, with 10 bases between them. The CDR3 runs 14 residues. The CDR3 sequence is CASSPSSANYGYTF. CDR3 DNA sequence: TGTGCCAGCAGCCCTTCCTCAGCTAACTATGGCTACACCTTC.

This chain uses TRBV4-3 with TRBJ2-1, with D hard to call. The CDR3 is 15 amino acids. Between the trimmed V and J ends, which lost 0 bases and 2 bases, there was a span of 8 bases. From germline, CDR1 is LGHNA and CDR2 YSLEER. CDR3 sequence reads: CASSQETAPYNEQFF. The CDR3 region has the DNA TGCGCCAGCAGCCAAGAAACGGCTCCCTACAATGAGCAGTTCTTC.

The V call is TRBV6-2 or TRBV6-3, the J call TRBJ2-7, with D possibly being TRBD1 (6 bases). Deletions cut 8 bases from V and 5 bases from J, with 16 bases between. Germline V gives CDR1 MNHEY, CDR2 SVGEGT. This CDR3 spans 13 amino acids. CDR3: CASFEQGRHEQYF. CDR3 nucleotide sequence: TGTGCCAGCTTCGAACAGGGCCGGCACGAGCAGTACTTC.